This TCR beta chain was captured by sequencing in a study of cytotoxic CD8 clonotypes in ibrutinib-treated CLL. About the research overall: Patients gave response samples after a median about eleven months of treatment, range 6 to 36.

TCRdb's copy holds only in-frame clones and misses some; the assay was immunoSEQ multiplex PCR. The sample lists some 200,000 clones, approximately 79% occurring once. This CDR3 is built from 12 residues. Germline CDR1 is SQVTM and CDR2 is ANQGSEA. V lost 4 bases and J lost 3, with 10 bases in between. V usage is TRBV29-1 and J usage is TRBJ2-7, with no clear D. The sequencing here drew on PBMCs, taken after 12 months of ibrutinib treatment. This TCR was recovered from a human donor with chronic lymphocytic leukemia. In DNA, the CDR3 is TGCAGCGTTGTGGAAGGGTTCTACGAGCAGTACTTC. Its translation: CSVVEGFYEQYF.